The rows below give T cell receptor beta chains drawn from one sample of a study of T cell repertoires in cytomegalovirus infection. These receptors lack a known antigen. Using its own MiXCR run on the reads, TCRdb lists one record per CDR3 protein. The top ten hold under 30% of the sample, which has 150,000 to 200,000 distinct CDR3 sequences, less than 25% seen once. The source material was CD8+ T cells from cultured PBMCs, sampled from culture after CMV antigen stimulation. The receptors here all came from a human donor in good health (CMV status not recorded). Some clones in this sample may be carry-over from other donors' samples. Both conserved end residues are part of each CDR3. The order of the fields is clone size, CDR3 length, V gene, D gene, J gene, CDR3 DNA, CDR3 protein. The D gene is left open where the match is weak. Clone size, where shown, is once, few, many, or a class for clones that have expanded.

abundance: few
len: 18
v_gene: TRBV7-6
d_gene: TRBD2
j_gene: TRBJ2-1
CDR3nt: TGTGCCAGCAGCCCAAATCTGTGGACTAGCGGGTCCTACAATGAGCAGTTCTTC
CDR3aa: CASSPNLWTSGSYNEQFF

abundance: few
len: 15
v_gene: TRBV3-1
d_gene: -
j_gene: TRBJ1-5
CDR3nt: TGTGCCAGCAGCCGCTCATTAGCCCTCTCGGAGCCCCAGCATTTT
CDR3aa: CASSRSLALSEPQHF

abundance: -
len: 15
v_gene: TRBV10-3
d_gene: -
j_gene: TRBJ2-6
CDR3nt: TGTGCCATCAGTGAGGAGGGGAATGGGGCCAACGTCCTGACTTTC
CDR3aa: CAISEEGNGANVLTF

abundance: many
len: 14
v_gene: TRBV7-9
d_gene: TRBD1
j_gene: TRBJ1-2
CDR3nt: TGTGCCAGCAGCTTAGACAGGGGGCAGGATGGCTACACCTTC
CDR3aa: CASSLDRGQDGYTF

abundance: few
len: 16
v_gene: TRBV7-2
d_gene: TRBD1
j_gene: TRBJ1-4
CDR3nt: TGTGCCAGCAGCCAGTGGGGGGGACAGGGACCCGAAAAACTGTTTTTT
CDR3aa: CASSQWGGQGPEKLFF

abundance: -
len: 13
v_gene: TRBV7-8
d_gene: -
j_gene: TRBJ2-5
CDR3nt: TGTGCCAGCAGCCAAAGAAGTTGGGAGACCCAGTACTTC
CDR3aa: CASSQRSWETQYF

abundance: few
len: 16
v_gene: TRBV7-6
d_gene: TRBD2
j_gene: TRBJ2-3
CDR3nt: TGTGCCAGCAGCTTAGCGAGGTCTAGCGGGGGCGCGGCGCAGTATTTT
CDR3aa: CASSLARSSGGAAQYF

abundance: -
len: 13
v_gene: TRBV12-5
d_gene: -
j_gene: TRBJ2-5
CDR3nt: TGTGCTAGTGGCCAGGGCCCTCAAGAGACCCAGTACTTC
CDR3aa: CASGQGPQETQYF

abundance: few
len: 15
v_gene: TRBV7-9
d_gene: TRBD1
j_gene: TRBJ1-4
CDR3nt: TGTGCCAGCAGCTTAGCTACAGGGGGATTTGAAAAACTGTTTTTT
CDR3aa: CASSLATGGFEKLFF

abundance: -
len: 14
v_gene: TRBV5-6
d_gene: -
j_gene: TRBJ2-5
CDR3nt: TGTGCCAGCAGCCCTCCAGTACTGGGGGAGACCCAGTACTTC
CDR3aa: CASSPPVLGETQYF

abundance: -
len: 13
v_gene: TRBV7-9
d_gene: TRBD1
j_gene: TRBJ1-1
CDR3nt: TGTGCCAGCAGCGCACAGGGGTCCCGAGAAGCTTTCTTT
CDR3aa: CASSAQGSREAFF

abundance: few
len: 16
v_gene: TRBV5-1
d_gene: TRBD2
j_gene: TRBJ2-7
CDR3nt: TGCGCCAGCAGCTTATTGACTAGCGGGGGTTCCTACGAGCAGTACTTC
CDR3aa: CASSLLTSGGSYEQYF

abundance: -
len: 16
v_gene: TRBV30
d_gene: TRBD1
j_gene: TRBJ2-7
CDR3nt: TGTGCCTGGAGTGACCCCGGACAGGGGGCGTTGGGAGAGCAGTACTTC
CDR3aa: CAWSDPGQGALGEQYF

abundance: -
len: 15
v_gene: TRBV7-8
d_gene: -
j_gene: TRBJ2-1
CDR3nt: TGTGCCAGCAGCTTATGGGAAAACCCAGAATGGGAGCAGTTCTTC
CDR3aa: CASSLWENPEWEQFF

abundance: few
len: 16
v_gene: TRBV4-1
d_gene: -
j_gene: TRBJ2-1
CDR3nt: TGCGCCAGCAGCCAAGATCAAGAAACCCCCTACAATGAGCAGTTCTTC
CDR3aa: CASSQDQETPYNEQFF

abundance: few
len: 14
v_gene: TRBV7-6
d_gene: -
j_gene: TRBJ1-6
CDR3nt: TGTGCCAGCAAAGACCCCTCGGGGAATTCACCCCTCCACTTT
CDR3aa: CASKDPSGNSPLHF

abundance: many
len: 14
v_gene: TRBV6-2/TRBV6-3
d_gene: -
j_gene: TRBJ1-1
CDR3nt: TGTGCCAGCAGTGGACCGGCCCAGAAAACTGAAGCTTTCTTT
CDR3aa: CASSGPAQKTEAFF

abundance: -
len: 14
v_gene: TRBV29-1
d_gene: -
j_gene: TRBJ1-2
CDR3nt: TGCAGCGTTGAAGATCGGTCAGGAAACTATGGCTACACCTTC
CDR3aa: CSVEDRSGNYGYTF

abundance: -
len: 17
v_gene: TRBV7-2
d_gene: -
j_gene: TRBJ1-2
CDR3nt: TGTGCCAGCAGCGGTACAAGGACAGATAGGGCTCTTTATGGCTACACCTTC
CDR3aa: CASSGTRTDRALYGYTF

abundance: few
len: 16
v_gene: TRBV7-9
d_gene: TRBD2
j_gene: TRBJ2-1
CDR3nt: TGTGCCAGCAGCTCCCTCCACGGGGGGGCATACAATGAGCAGTTCTTC
CDR3aa: CASSSLHGGAYNEQFF

abundance: -
len: 12
v_gene: TRBV7-8
d_gene: -
j_gene: TRBJ1-2
CDR3nt: TGTGCCAGCAGGTCCTTAGATTTTGGCTACACCTTC
CDR3aa: CASRSLDFGYTF

abundance: few
len: 15
v_gene: TRBV6-6
d_gene: -
j_gene: TRBJ1-1
CDR3nt: TGTGCCAGCAGTTACTCGTGGCAGGGAATCACTGAAGCTTTCTTT
CDR3aa: CASSYSWQGITEAFF

abundance: few
len: 19
v_gene: TRBV4-1
d_gene: -
j_gene: TRBJ2-1
CDR3nt: TGCGCCAGCAGCCAAGGTATTGAACAGGGCCCCTTCTCCTACAATGAGCAGTTCTTC
CDR3aa: CASSQGIEQGPFSYNEQFF

abundance: few
len: 14
v_gene: TRBV7-9
d_gene: TRBD1
j_gene: TRBJ2-7
CDR3nt: TGTGCCAGCAGCTTACGACAGGGTGGCTACGAGCAGTACTTC
CDR3aa: CASSLRQGGYEQYF

abundance: few
len: 19
v_gene: TRBV7-8
d_gene: -
j_gene: TRBJ2-2
CDR3nt: TGTGCCAGCAGCTTAGGGCCCCCAGGGGAAAGGGGAAACACCGGGGAGCTGTTTTTT
CDR3aa: CASSLGPPGERGNTGELFF

abundance: few
len: 17
v_gene: TRBV6-6
d_gene: -
j_gene: TRBJ2-5
CDR3nt: TGTGCCAGCAGTTACTCTTCTCAGGGGCATAGCATGGAGACCCAGTACTTC
CDR3aa: CASSYSSQGHSMETQYF

abundance: -
len: 16
v_gene: TRBV20-1
d_gene: TRBD1
j_gene: TRBJ2-3
CDR3nt: TGCAGTGCTAGAGATCCCTGGACAGGGGATACAGATACGCAGTATTTT
CDR3aa: CSARDPWTGDTDTQYF

abundance: -
len: 15
v_gene: TRBV12-3/TRBV12-4
d_gene: -
j_gene: TRBJ2-3
CDR3nt: TGTGCCAGCAGTTCACAGGGAGGTCGTTCCCGGTCGCAGTATTTT
CDR3aa: CASSSQGGRSRSQYF

abundance: few
len: 16
v_gene: TRBV7-8
d_gene: TRBD1
j_gene: TRBJ2-1
CDR3nt: TGTGCCAGCAGCTTAGATAGACAGGGAGCCTACAATGAGCAGTTCTTC
CDR3aa: CASSLDRQGAYNEQFF

abundance: -
len: 14
v_gene: TRBV7-2
d_gene: -
j_gene: TRBJ2-3
CDR3nt: TGTGCCAGCAGCTTAGCTTATAGGGGAGATACGCAGTATTTT
CDR3aa: CASSLAYRGDTQYF

abundance: -
len: 12
v_gene: TRBV20-1
d_gene: TRBD1
j_gene: TRBJ2-7
CDR3nt: TGCAGTGCTTTTGACAGGGTTGGCGAGCAGTACTTC
CDR3aa: CSAFDRVGEQYF

abundance: few
len: 14
v_gene: TRBV7-6
d_gene: -
j_gene: TRBJ1-5
CDR3nt: TGTGCCAGCAGCTTAGAACAGGGTCGCCAGCCCCAGCATTTT
CDR3aa: CASSLEQGRQPQHF

abundance: few
len: 15
v_gene: TRBV6-5
d_gene: -
j_gene: TRBJ2-3
CDR3nt: TGTGCCAGCAGCTCCGGGACAATCGATGGAGATACGCAGTATTTT
CDR3aa: CASSSGTIDGDTQYF

abundance: -
len: 13
v_gene: TRBV20-1
d_gene: TRBD2
j_gene: TRBJ2-7
CDR3nt: TGCAGTGCCACCCTAGCGGAGCCCTACGAGCAGTACTTC
CDR3aa: CSATLAEPYEQYF

abundance: -
len: 13
v_gene: TRBV24-1
d_gene: -
j_gene: TRBJ2-1
CDR3nt: TGTGCCACCAGTGATCCCGGGGGGCCTGAGCAGTTCTTC
CDR3aa: CATSDPGGPEQFF

abundance: medium-sized
len: 15
v_gene: TRBV7-9
d_gene: -
j_gene: TRBJ2-5
CDR3nt: TGTGCCAGCAGCGTGATGTCAGGGTTACAAGAGACCCAGTACTTC
CDR3aa: CASSVMSGLQETQYF

abundance: -
len: 17
v_gene: TRBV4-3
d_gene: -
j_gene: TRBJ2-1
CDR3nt: TGCGCCAGCAGCCAAGTAGCCGGGGGGCCGTCCTACAATGAGCAGTTCTTC
CDR3aa: CASSQVAGGPSYNEQFF

abundance: -
len: 14
v_gene: TRBV19
d_gene: -
j_gene: TRBJ1-5
CDR3nt: TGTGCCAGTAGTTCTCTTATGGGAAATCAGCCCCAGCATTTT
CDR3aa: CASSSLMGNQPQHF

abundance: few
len: 14
v_gene: TRBV7-9
d_gene: TRBD1
j_gene: TRBJ2-7
CDR3nt: TGTGCCAGCAGCCCCGGGACAGGGGGTTCCGAGCAGTACTTC
CDR3aa: CASSPGTGGSEQYF

abundance: -
len: 11
v_gene: TRBV2
d_gene: -
j_gene: TRBJ1-2
CDR3nt: TGTGCCAGCTTGGCTAACTATGGCTACACCTTC
CDR3aa: CASLANYGYTF

abundance: -
len: 16
v_gene: TRBV6-5
d_gene: -
j_gene: TRBJ2-5
CDR3nt: TGTGCCAGCAGTTACGACCGGCAGGGCAATCGAGAGACCCAGTACTTC
CDR3aa: CASSYDRQGNRETQYF

abundance: -
len: 15
v_gene: TRBV7-2
d_gene: TRBD1
j_gene: TRBJ1-1
CDR3nt: TGTGCCAGCAGCTTTACCTCCGGGACAGGGGCTAAAGCTTTCTTT
CDR3aa: CASSFTSGTGAKAFF

abundance: -
len: 15
v_gene: TRBV4-1
d_gene: TRBD1
j_gene: TRBJ1-3
CDR3nt: TGTGCCAGCAGCACGCGACAGGGGGCAGGAAACACCATATATTTT
CDR3aa: CASSTRQGAGNTIYF

abundance: -
len: 15
v_gene: TRBV7-3
d_gene: TRBD2
j_gene: TRBJ2-5
CDR3nt: TGTGCCAGCAGCCCGGGCGGGGGGGTCCAAGAGACCCAGTACTTC
CDR3aa: CASSPGGGVQETQYF

abundance: few
len: 12
v_gene: TRBV9
d_gene: -
j_gene: TRBJ2-7
CDR3nt: TGTGCCAGCAGCGTAAACGGGCCCCCGGCGTACTTC
CDR3aa: CASSVNGPPAYF

abundance: few
len: 15
v_gene: TRBV12-3/TRBV12-4
d_gene: TRBD1
j_gene: TRBJ1-2
CDR3nt: TGTGCCAGCAGTACCGGGACAGATTTTCACTATGGCTACACCTTC
CDR3aa: CASSTGTDFHYGYTF

abundance: -
len: 17
v_gene: TRBV7-2
d_gene: -
j_gene: TRBJ2-7
CDR3nt: TGTGCCAGCAGCTTAGCGGTGTCTGGCAGCGCCAGCCACGAGCAGTACTTC
CDR3aa: CASSLAVSGSASHEQYF

abundance: -
len: 14
v_gene: TRBV11-2
d_gene: TRBD1
j_gene: TRBJ2-7
CDR3nt: TGTGCCAGCAGCTTTGGGACAGGGACCTACGAGCAGTACTTC
CDR3aa: CASSFGTGTYEQYF

abundance: -
len: 15
v_gene: TRBV7-2
d_gene: -
j_gene: TRBJ2-7
CDR3nt: TGTGCCAGCAGCTCCGGGAACGGACTGCACTACGAGCAGTACTTC
CDR3aa: CASSSGNGLHYEQYF

abundance: -
len: 14
v_gene: TRBV7-9
d_gene: -
j_gene: TRBJ1-2
CDR3nt: TGTGCCAGCAGCACAGGGAATTCGGGTTATGGCTACACCTTC
CDR3aa: CASSTGNSGYGYTF

abundance: -
len: 16
v_gene: TRBV7-2
d_gene: -
j_gene: TRBJ1-2
CDR3nt: TGTGCCAGCAGCTTGGTTCCGGGACGGTCTAACTATGGCTACACCTTC
CDR3aa: CASSLVPGRSNYGYTF

abundance: few
len: 17
v_gene: TRBV9
d_gene: -
j_gene: TRBJ1-2
CDR3nt: TGTGCCAGCAGCGTAGCTTCGGGGAAGGGCGCCCACTATGGCTACACCTTC
CDR3aa: CASSVASGKGAHYGYTF

abundance: -
len: 17
v_gene: TRBV6-2/TRBV6-3
d_gene: TRBD1
j_gene: TRBJ1-1
CDR3nt: TGTGCCAGCAGCTTTTCACGGGACAGGGGGTACAACACTGAAGCTTTCTTT
CDR3aa: CASSFSRDRGYNTEAFF

abundance: -
len: 15
v_gene: TRBV20-1
d_gene: -
j_gene: TRBJ1-6
CDR3nt: TGCAGTGCTAGAGATGGCAGGGACTCAGATTCACCCCTCCACTTT
CDR3aa: CSARDGRDSDSPLHF

abundance: -
len: 14
v_gene: TRBV18
d_gene: TRBD1
j_gene: TRBJ1-1
CDR3nt: TGTGCCAGCTCACTAGGGGGACAGGGCTACGAAGCTTTCTTT
CDR3aa: CASSLGGQGYEAFF

abundance: few
len: 14
v_gene: TRBV3-1
d_gene: -
j_gene: TRBJ1-2
CDR3nt: TGTGCCAGCAGCCAAGATCTACCAAGAAATGGCTACACCTTC
CDR3aa: CASSQDLPRNGYTF

abundance: -
len: 15
v_gene: TRBV4-1
d_gene: -
j_gene: TRBJ2-1
CDR3nt: TGCGCCAGCAGCCAAGATCTGGACCTTGGCCATGAGCAGTTCTTC
CDR3aa: CASSQDLDLGHEQFF